The 10 T cell receptor beta chains listed next were all sequenced from one sample in a study of metastatic and nonmetastatic thyroid tumors (dated by TCRdb to 2018 to 2021). None of the patients had been given any treatment before thyroid surgery. Receptor libraries were prepared by PCR. Instrument on record: Illumina HiSeq 4000. TCRdb handled the public reads itself, with Q25 trimming in fastp and clone calling in MiXCR, and kept productive beta chains. For this sample there are approximately 15,000 clones; roughly 33% appear just once. Together, the top ten hold 10% to 15% of the sample. Sequenced material: tumor tissue. These receptors all stem from a male donor with papillary thyroid cancer or a benign thyroid nodule (not recorded which). Some clones in this sample may be carry-over from other donors' samples.

V is TRBV6-1 and J is TRBJ2-7; D perhaps matches TRBD1 (6 bases). Germline V gene sequence: CDR1 MNHNS, CDR2 SASEGT. V shed 8 bases and J shed 3 bases, with 17 bases lying between them. CDR3 length: 14 amino acids. CDR3 protein: CASLGAAEVYEQYF. CDR3 coding DNA: TGTGCCAGCCTGGGGGCAGCGGAGGTCTACGAGCAGTACTTC.

The sample holds many counts of this clone. The rearrangement joins TRBV28 to TRBJ2-1; D perhaps matches TRBD1 (6 bases). CDR3 length equals 14 residues. Germline V CDR1 and CDR2: MDHEN, SYDVKM. The V end lost 3 bases, the J end lost 2 bases, and 8 bases lay between the germline ends. In nucleotides, the CDR3 is TGTGCCAGCAGTTTGACAGGTACCTACAATGAGCAGTTCTTC. Translation gives CASSLTGTYNEQFF.

The chain joins TRBV30 to TRBJ1-3; D unclear. The CDR3 has 15 residues. With 0 bases removed from V and 2 bases from J, the gap between germline ends came to 11 bases. CDR1 is GTSNPN and CDR2 is SVGIG in the germline V gene (reference sequence). CDR3 amino acids: CAWSVQAITGNTIYF. In DNA form, the CDR3 reads TGTGCCTGGAGTGTCCAGGCCATAACTGGAAACACCATATATTTT.

There are many counts of this clone. J is TRBJ1-5 and V is TRBV28; D is uncertain. CDR3 length: 14 residues. In germline, CDR1 is MDHEN, CDR2 SYDVKM. V gave up 7 bases and J gave up 0 bases, with 10 bases separating them. DNA for the CDR3: TGTGCCAGCAAGAGGGCCCATAGCAATCAGCCCCAGCATTTT. Its protein is CASKRAHSNQPQHF.

This clone was seen at least ten times. The sample holds other DNA sequences that translate to the same CDR3. The rearrangement links TRBV20-1 to TRBJ1-1, with D uncertain. Germline CDR1 and CDR2: DFQATT and SNEGSKA (reference sequence). The V gene lost 3 bases and the J gene lost 1 base, with 6 bases spanning the gap. The CDR3 runs 12 residues. The CDR3 DNA reads as TGCAGTGCTAGTCCCGGGAACACTGAAGCTTTCTTT. Translation: CSASPGNTEAFF.

This clone appeared a single time. The rearrangement links TRBV5-4 to TRBJ2-3; tentatively, D is TRBD2 (6 bases). Trimming took off 7 bases at V and 6 bases at J, with 27 bases between the two ends. Germline V gives CDR1 SGHNT, CDR2 YYREEE (reference sequence). The CDR3 is 17 amino acids. CDR3 sequence: CASRWHRDSTVSDTQYF. The CDR3 region has the DNA TGTGCCAGCCGCTGGCACCGGGACTCGACTGTGAGTGATACGCAGTATTTT.

This chain joins TRBV11-3 and TRBJ2-1, with 10 bases that match TRBD2. Germline loops: CDR1 SGHNT, CDR2 YENEEA. V was clipped by 4 bases and J by 4 bases; unmatched bases: 7. The CDR3 has 16 amino acids. The CDR3, as DNA: TGTGCCAGCAGCTCCCGGGCTAGCGGGAGTTACAATGAGCAGTTCTTC. Its translation is CASSSRASGSYNEQFF.

The rearrangement links TRBV30 to TRBJ2-3; D not resolved. The germline V gene has CDR1 GTSNPN and CDR2 SVGIG (reference sequence). The CDR3 length is 14 residues. The ends were cut back, 2 bases at V and 1 base at J, with 10 bases in the middle. The CDR3 DNA follows: TGTGCCTGGAGTCGAAACCTAGGCACAGATACGCAGTATTTT. This codes for CAWSRNLGTDTQYF. Looking up the rest from reference TRBV30 and TRBJ2-3 gives the full variable domain: SQTIHQWPATLVQPVGSPLSLECTVEGTSNPNLYWYRQAAGRGLQLLFYSVGIGQISSEVPQNLSASRPQDRQFILSSKKLLLSDSGFYLCAWSRNLGTDTQYFGPGTRLTVL.

This chain connects TRBV4-1 to TRBJ1-2, with D uncertain. Between the trimmed V and J ends, which lost 0 bases and 5 bases, there was a span of 13 bases. This CDR3 has 15 amino acids. The germline V gene encodes CDR1 MGHRA and CDR2 YSYEKL. The CDR3 nucleotides read TGCGCCAGCAGCCAAGATTTTCGGACGGATTATGGCTACACCTTC. Amino acid sequence: CASSQDFRTDYGYTF.

In its sample, this clone ranks as medium-sized. The chain employs TRBV12-3 or TRBV12-4 and TRBJ2-2; 13 bases agree with TRBD2. CDR3 length: 15 amino acids. Trimming took 6 bases from V and 4 from J; bases not matched to a gene: 2. The CDR3 loop reads CASRGLAGTTGELFF. The DNA of the CDR3 is TGTGCCAGCAGGGGACTAGCGGGAACCACCGGGGAGCTGTTTTTT.